This paragraph covers one T cell receptor (beta chain) sequence. The antigen is undetermined. Described treatment: around 19 received Ad26.COV2.S at low or high dose, single or two shots; about 5 received placebo; per-sample allocation not given. The samples date from day 63 after the first vaccine or placebo injection. An Ad26 vector that expressed Wuhan-strain SARS-CoV-2 spike constituted the vaccine. This sample is part of a study of Ad26.COV2.S vaccination and SARS-CoV-2 variants. For the study at large: Vaccine-arm donor from the placebo-controlled COV1001 Ad26.COV2.S trial. General study findings and limits: It was found that vaccine and placebo recipients had similar non-spike TCR breadth. Possible underestimation of total T cell responses by the TCR breadth and depth analyses was noted.

The CDR3 loop spans 13 amino acids. Germline values: CDR1 SNHLY, CDR2 FYNNEI. Trimming took off 5 bases at V and 4 bases at J, with 12 bases between the two ends. The protocol was immunoSEQ multiplex PCR, while the TCRdb copy is restricted to in-frame clones and leaves out a portion. Among under 550,000 clones listed, around 89% were seen once. The sequenced sample was peripheral blood, obtained in a trial of Ad26.COV2.S vaccine versus placebo. V is TRBV2 and J is TRBJ2-7, with D tentatively TRBD2 (6 bases). This TCR was recovered from a person between 18 and 59 years old who received the Ad26.COV2.S COVID-19 vaccine or a placebo. The CDR3: CASSSTREYEQYF. CDR3 DNA sequence: TGTGCCAGCAGTTCGACTAGGGAATACGAGCAGTACTTC.